The 7 T cell receptor beta chains listed next were all sequenced from one sample in a study of blood T cells in healthy people across ages. For the second PCR, which ran for roughly 6 to 12 cycles, a sample-barcoded 5' primer and a J-beta primer mix were used. TCRdb used MiXCR to reprocess the 5' RACE reads, holding one entry per CDR3 protein. The sample records approximately 1.5 million distinct CDR3 sequences, approximately 32% being singletons. Sequences were obtained from blood. Receptors were obtained from a woman aged 30 to 39 in good health.

There are many counts of this clonotype. The chain is built from TRBV25-1 and TRBJ2-7, with TRBD1 matching over 8 bases. CDR3 length: 14 residues. After removal of 3 bases from V and 0 bases from J, the junction contained 1 base not matched to a gene. CDR1 and CDR2 from the germline V gene are MGHDK and SYGVNS. CDR3 loop: CASSDRGHSYEQYF. The DNA for the CDR3 is TGTGCCAGCAGTGACAGGGGGCACTCCTACGAGCAGTACTTC.

The chain carries TRBV5-1 and TRBJ2-7; D perhaps matches TRBD1 (6 bases). Trimming shortened V by 2 bases and J by 0 bases, and 18 bases separated the two germline ends. The CDR3 has 17 amino acids. Germline V gene data show CDR1 as SGHRS and CDR2 as YFSETQ. CDR3 loop: CASSFLLRQVNSYEQYF. The CDR3 DNA sequence: TGCGCCAGCAGCTTCCTCCTGCGACAGGTTAACTCCTACGAGCAGTACTTC.

In its sample, this clonotype was seen a few times. The V gene is TRBV27, the J gene TRBJ2-7; a weak D match, TRBD1 (6 bases). Trimming shortened V by 3 bases and J by 7 bases, and 10 bases separated the two germline ends. The germline V gene has CDR1 MNHEY and CDR2 SMNVEV (reference sequence). CDR3 length equals 12 residues. The CDR3 here is CASSFRGNEQYF. The CDR3 coding sequence is TGTGCCAGCAGTTTCAGGGGCAATGAGCAGTACTTC.

This chain links TRBV5-6 with TRBJ1-1, with D uncertain. With 4 bases removed from V and 4 bases from J, the gap between germline ends came to 17 bases. The germline V gene has CDR1 SGHDT and CDR2 YYEEEE. This CDR3 comprises 15 residues. This CDR3 is CASSLVGFSGTEAFF. In nucleotides, the CDR3 is TGTGCCAGCAGCCTGGTAGGATTTTCGGGCACTGAAGCTTTCTTT.

This clonotype was detected ten times or more. V and J are TRBV20-1 and TRBJ2-7; the match to TRBD1 covers 11 bases. The J segment lost 2 bases and the V segment lost 5 bases, leaving 14 bases of the junction unmatched. CDR1 is DFQATT, CDR2 SNEGSKA, per germline (reference sequence). The CDR3 loop spans 17 amino acids. The CDR3 DNA is TGCAGTGCTCCCCGGACAGGGGGCTTCCTAGTAACCTACGAGCAGTACTTC. Its translation: CSAPRTGGFLVTYEQYF.

This rearrangement joins TRBV15 to TRBJ2-2; D not resolved. The germline gives CDR1 LNHNV, CDR2 YYDKDF (reference sequence). V was pared by 3 bases and J by 7 bases, with 12 bases between. There are 14 residues in the CDR3. The CDR3 spells CATSSGSSGGELFF. For the CDR3, the DNA is TGTGCCACCAGCAGCGGGTCTTCCGGCGGGGAGCTGTTTTTT.

J is TRBJ2-1 and V is TRBV12-3 or TRBV12-4; TRBD2 matches 11 bases. V was pared by 6 bases and J by 9 bases, with 7 bases of the junction left unmatched. The CDR3 is 14 amino acids. CDR3 DNA: TGTGCCAGCAGCCCACTAGCGGGAGTTACTGAGCAGTTCTTC. Its protein product is CASSPLAGVTEQFF.